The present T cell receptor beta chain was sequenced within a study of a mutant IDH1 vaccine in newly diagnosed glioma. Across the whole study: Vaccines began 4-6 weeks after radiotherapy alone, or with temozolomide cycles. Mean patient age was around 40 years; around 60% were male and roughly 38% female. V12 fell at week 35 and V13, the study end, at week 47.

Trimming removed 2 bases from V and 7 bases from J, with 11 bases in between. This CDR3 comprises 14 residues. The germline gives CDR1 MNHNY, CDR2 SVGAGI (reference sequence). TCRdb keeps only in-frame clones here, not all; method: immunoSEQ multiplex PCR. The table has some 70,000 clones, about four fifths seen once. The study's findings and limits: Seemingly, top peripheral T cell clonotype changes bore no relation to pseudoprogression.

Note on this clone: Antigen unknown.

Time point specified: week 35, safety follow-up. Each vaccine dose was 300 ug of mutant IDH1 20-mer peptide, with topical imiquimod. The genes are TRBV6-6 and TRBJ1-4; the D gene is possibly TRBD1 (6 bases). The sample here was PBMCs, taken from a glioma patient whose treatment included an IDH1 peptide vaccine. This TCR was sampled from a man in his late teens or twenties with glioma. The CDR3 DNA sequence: TGTGCCAGCAGTTACCAGGGGAGTCGTGAAAAACTGTTTTTT. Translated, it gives CASSYQGSREKLFF.